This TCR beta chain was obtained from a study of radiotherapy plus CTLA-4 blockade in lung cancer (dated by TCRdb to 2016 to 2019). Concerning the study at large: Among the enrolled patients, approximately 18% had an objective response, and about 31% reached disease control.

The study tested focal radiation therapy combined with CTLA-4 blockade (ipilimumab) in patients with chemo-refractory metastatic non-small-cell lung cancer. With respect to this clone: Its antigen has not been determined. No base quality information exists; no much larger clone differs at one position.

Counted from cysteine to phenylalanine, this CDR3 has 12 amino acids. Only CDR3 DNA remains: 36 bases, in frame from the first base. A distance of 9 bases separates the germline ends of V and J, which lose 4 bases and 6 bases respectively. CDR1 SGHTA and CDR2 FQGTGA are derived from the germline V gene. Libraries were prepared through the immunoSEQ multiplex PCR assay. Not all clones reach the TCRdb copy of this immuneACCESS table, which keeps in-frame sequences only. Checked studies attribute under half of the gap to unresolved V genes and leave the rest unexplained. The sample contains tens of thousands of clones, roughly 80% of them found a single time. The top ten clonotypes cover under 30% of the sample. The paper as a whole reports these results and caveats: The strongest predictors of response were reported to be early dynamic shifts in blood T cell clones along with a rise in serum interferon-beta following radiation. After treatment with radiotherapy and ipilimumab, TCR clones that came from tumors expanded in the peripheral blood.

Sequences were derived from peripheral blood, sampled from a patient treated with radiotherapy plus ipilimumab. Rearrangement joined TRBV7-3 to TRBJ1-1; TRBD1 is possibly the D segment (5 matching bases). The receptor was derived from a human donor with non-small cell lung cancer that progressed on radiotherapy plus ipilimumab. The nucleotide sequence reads TGTGCCAGCAGCTCTGGGACCTCTGAAGCTTTCTTT. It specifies CASSSGTSEAFF.